This T cell receptor beta chain comes out of a study of regulatory T cells in long-lasting Graves disease. General study results and limits: Accuracy might have suffered from few samples. Favoring TRBV28, TRBJ1-2 and TRBJ2-5 was a feature seen in persistent disease. A greater number of public clonotypes (roughly 2,800) was shared by persistent patients than by new patients (approximately 880).

According to the study, TCR beta libraries were built with iRepertoire HTBI primers and CDR3-region Arm-PCR. TCRdb analysed the multiplex PCR reads with MiXCR anew, one entry per CDR3 protein. The sample holds roughly 500,000 distinct CDR3 sequences, 20% to 25% seen once. CDR3 size: 16 residues. Trimming removed 3 bases from V and 0 bases from J, with 14 bases in between. CDR1 and CDR2 from the germline V gene are MGHRA and YSYEKL. Stated time point: persistent/refractory GD, antithyroid drugs over 5 years with positive TRAb. PBMC RNA served as the TCR library source. As concerns this clonotype: The antigen remains undetermined.

The sequences come from peripheral blood mononuclear cells (PBMCs), collected when the disease was refractory, from a patient treated with antithyroid drugs. The chain combines TRBV4-1 with TRBJ1-1; maybe TRBD1 (5 bases). The source is a female donor with Graves disease. The CDR3, as DNA: TGCGCCAGCAGCCAGTTTACGGGACGTATGAACACTGAAGCTTTCTTT. The encoded protein is CASSQFTGRMNTEAFF.